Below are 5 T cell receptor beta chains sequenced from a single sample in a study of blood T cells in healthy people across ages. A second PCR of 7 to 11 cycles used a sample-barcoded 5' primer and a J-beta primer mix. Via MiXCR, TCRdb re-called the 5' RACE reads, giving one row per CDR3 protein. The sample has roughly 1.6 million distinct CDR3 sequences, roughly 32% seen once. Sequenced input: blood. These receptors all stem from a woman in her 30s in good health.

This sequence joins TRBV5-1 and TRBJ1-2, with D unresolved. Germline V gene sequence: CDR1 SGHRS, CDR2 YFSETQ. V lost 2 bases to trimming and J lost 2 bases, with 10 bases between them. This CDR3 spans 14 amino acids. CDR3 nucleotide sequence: TGCGCCAGCAGCTTTGTGGAACCAAACTATGGCTACACCTTC. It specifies CASSFVEPNYGYTF.

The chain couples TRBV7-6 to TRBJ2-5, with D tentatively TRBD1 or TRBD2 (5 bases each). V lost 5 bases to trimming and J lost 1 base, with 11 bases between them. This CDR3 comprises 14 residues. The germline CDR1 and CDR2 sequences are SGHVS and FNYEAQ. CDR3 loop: CASSARGPQETQYF. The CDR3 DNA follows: TGTGCCAGCAGCGCCCGGGGACCCCAAGAGACCCAGTACTTC.

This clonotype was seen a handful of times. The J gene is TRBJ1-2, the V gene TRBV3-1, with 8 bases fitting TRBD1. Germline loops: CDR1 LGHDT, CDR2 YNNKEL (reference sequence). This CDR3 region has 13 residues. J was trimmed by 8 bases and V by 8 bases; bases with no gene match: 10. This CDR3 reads CASGTSGGGGYTF. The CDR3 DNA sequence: TGTGCCAGCGGGACATCAGGGGGCGGCGGCTACACCTTC.

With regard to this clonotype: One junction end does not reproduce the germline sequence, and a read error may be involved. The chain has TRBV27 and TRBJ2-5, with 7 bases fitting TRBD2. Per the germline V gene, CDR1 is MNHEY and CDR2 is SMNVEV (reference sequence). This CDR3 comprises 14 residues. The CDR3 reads CASSLAGAQETRYF. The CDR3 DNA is TGTGCCAGCAGTTTAGCGGGAGCACAAGAGACCCGGTACTTC.

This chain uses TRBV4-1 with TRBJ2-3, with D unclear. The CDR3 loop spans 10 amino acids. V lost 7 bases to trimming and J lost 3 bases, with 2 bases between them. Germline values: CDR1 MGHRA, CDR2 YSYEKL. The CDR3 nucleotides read TGCGCCAGCATTACAGATACGCAGTATTTT. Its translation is CASITDTQYF.